The present TCR beta chain was sequenced within a study of cytomegalovirus exposure and HLA in healthy donors. Study-level findings and limits: The availability of immune exposure information extended only to CMV serostatus.

The germline V and J ends were trimmed by 7 bases and 0 bases, with 9 bases remaining between them. The CDR3 runs 13 residues. The germline gives CDR1 MNHEY, CDR2 SMNVEV (reference sequence). Turning to this clone: No antigen is known for it.

Use of 60 Vbeta and 13 Jbeta primers characterized the PCR. Method: immunoSEQ multiplex PCR; TCRdb's copy keeps in-frame clones and lacks some. The sample shows 210,000 or so clones, roughly 83% of them seen only once. This receptor was obtained from a boy younger than 10 in good health and CMV-seronegative. The chain links TRBV27 to TRBJ1-1; no clear D gene. Source material: PBMCs. CDR3 in DNA: TGTGCCAGCAAACCGGGAATGAACACTGAAGCTTTCTTT. Amino acid sequence: CASKPGMNTEAFF.